These 26 T cell receptor beta chains originate from one sample sequenced in a study of OX40 agonist ivuxolimab in advanced cancers. Generated by immunoSEQ multiplex PCR, the TCRdb table keeps only in-frame clones and is missing some. The sample shows 70,000 to 95,000 clones, about 89% of them seen only once. This specimen was CD4+ or CD8+ T cells sorted from blood, taken in a trial of the OX40 agonist ivuxolimab. The receptors were gathered from an adult with an advanced solid tumor such as melanoma, head and neck, liver or kidney cancer.

This clone has only one observation. V gene TRBV7-3 combines with J gene TRBJ1-5; no clear D gene. The CDR3 is 17 amino acids. Trimming took off 3 bases at V and 5 bases at J, with 20 bases between the two ends. CDR1 and CDR2 from the germline V gene are SGHTA and FQGTGA. CDR3 loop: CASSLSLGYSIHQPQHF. The DNA of the CDR3 is TGTGCCAGCAGCTTGTCCCTCGGGTATAGTATCCATCAGCCCCAGCATTTT.

V and J are TRBV27 and TRBJ2-7; TRBD1 matches 9 bases. Losses at the gene ends were 5 bases for V and 3 bases for J; bases not matched to a gene: 8. The CDR3 is 15 residues long. CDR1 and CDR2 (germline): MNHEY, SMNVEV (reference sequence). The CDR3 bases are TGTGCCAGCAGTATTCTACAGGGGGCGATCTACGAGCAGTACTTC. Its protein is CASSILQGAIYEQYF.

Comments on this clone: A junction end diverges from the germline sequence, so it may reflect a read error. The chain uses TRBV5-3 and TRBJ2-1; D is uncertain. TRBV5-3 is given ORF status, its function remaining uncertain. CDR3 length equals 12 residues. The CDR3 loop is CASSLGANEQFF. In nucleotides, the CDR3 is TGTGCCAGCAGCTTAGGCGCGAATGAGCAGTTCTTC.

This sequence joins TRBV9 and TRBJ2-5; 9 positions match TRBD1. CDR1 is SGDLS and CDR2 is YYNGEE in the germline V gene. CDR3 length: 14 residues. The J segment lost 5 bases and the V segment lost 0 bases, leaving 2 bases of the junction unmatched. CDR3 in DNA: TGTGCCAGCAGCGTAGAGGACAGGGGTGAGACCCAGTACTTC. Its protein is CASSVEDRGETQYF.

The V gene is TRBV29-1, the J gene TRBJ2-7; a possible D gene is TRBD1 (6 bases). The CDR3 extends over 12 amino acids. Trimming pared 7 bases from V and 0 bases from J, leaving 10 bases between. Germline V gene sequence: CDR1 SQVTM, CDR2 ANQGSEA. The CDR3 reads CSGTDSSYEQYF. CDR3 sequence (DNA): TGCAGCGGGACGGACAGCTCCTACGAGCAGTACTTC.

The chain combines TRBV7-3 with TRBJ1-2, with a tentative D call TRBD1 (6 bases). This CDR3 comprises 14 residues. Germline values: CDR1 SGHTA, CDR2 FQGTGA. V gave up 2 bases and J gave up 4 bases, with 11 bases separating them. The CDR3: CASSLSGASYGYTF. CDR3 bases: TGTGCCAGCAGCTTATCAGGGGCCAGCTATGGCTACACCTTC.

This chain joins TRBV7-2 and TRBJ2-2; D is uncertain. This CDR3 is 15 amino acids long. V was clipped by 3 bases and J by 4 bases, with 12 bases between them. Germline-derived CDR1 and CDR2 are SGHTA and FQGNSA. Written as DNA, the CDR3 is TGTGCCAGCAGCTTGGAGATTGAGATCACCGGGGAGCTGTTTTTT. It codes for CASSLEIEITGELFF.

J is TRBJ2-2 and V is TRBV27; the match to TRBD1 covers 7 bases. The V gene end was trimmed by 3 bases and the J gene end by 1 base; junction bases not matched to a gene: 2. This CDR3 comprises 15 residues. Germline V gene data show CDR1 as MNHEY and CDR2 as SMNVEV (reference sequence). DNA of the CDR3: TGTGCCAGCAGTTTGGGGACAGAGAACACCGGGGAGCTGTTTTTT. It specifies CASSLGTENTGELFF.

The chain uses TRBV9 and TRBJ2-1; D is possibly TRBD1 or TRBD2 (5 bases each). V gave up 4 bases and J gave up 8 bases, with 19 bases separating them. The germline CDR1 and CDR2 sequences are SGDLS and YYNGEE. The length of the CDR3 is 15 residues. CDR3 region: CASSTAGTPGDEQFF. The CDR3 coding sequence is TGTGCCAGCAGCACAGCCGGGACCCCGGGCGATGAGCAGTTCTTC.

The chain is built from TRBV7-9 and TRBJ2-3; no clear D. The germline gives CDR1 SEHNR, CDR2 FQNEAQ (reference sequence). This CDR3 is built from 11 residues. V lost 5 bases and J 8 bases, leaving 8 bases between the germline ends. CDR3 amino acids: CASSASGTQYF. DNA for the CDR3: TGTGCCAGCAGCGCCTCAGGTACGCAGTATTTT.

This clone was counted only a few times. This chain joins TRBV7-6 and TRBJ1-5; no clear D. The CDR3 spans 15 residues. Trimming stripped 1 base from V and 2 bases from J, with 9 bases between. Germline loops: CDR1 SGHVS, CDR2 FNYEAQ. CDR3: CASSLDAGGNQPQHF. The CDR3 DNA follows: TGTGCCAGCAGCTTAGACGCCGGGGGCAATCAGCCCCAGCATTTT.

The chain is built from TRBV7-9 and TRBJ2-4, with TRBD2 as a possible D gene (6 bases). V gave up 4 bases and J gave up 0 bases, with 10 bases separating them. Germline V gives CDR1 SEHNR, CDR2 FQNEAQ (reference sequence). CDR3 length: 15 amino acids. CDR3 region: CASSSPGVAKNIQYF. In DNA form, the CDR3 reads TGTGCCAGCAGCTCCCCGGGAGTAGCCAAAAACATTCAGTACTTC.

This clone has just a few counts. V is TRBV7-9 and J is TRBJ1-5; D ambiguous. Germline values: CDR1 SEHNR, CDR2 FQNEAQ (reference sequence). Trimming stripped 6 bases from V and 9 bases from J, with 15 bases between. The CDR3 has 13 amino acids. CDR3 region: CASSRLEGRPQHF. DNA for the CDR3: TGTGCCAGCAGTCGACTGGAAGGGAGGCCCCAGCATTTT.

The V gene is TRBV30, the J gene TRBJ1-1, with 9 nucleotides matching TRBD1. V was pared by 5 bases and J by 0 bases, with 7 bases of the junction left unmatched. CDR1 and CDR2 (germline): GTSNPN, SVGIG (reference sequence). The CDR3 contains 15 residues. CDR3: CAWGSNRGLNTEAFF. CDR3 sequence (DNA): TGTGCCTGGGGTTCCAACAGGGGGCTGAACACTGAAGCTTTCTTT.

The CDR3 DNA is TGTGCCAGCAGTGAACTAGCGGGTAGCACAGATACGCAGTATTTT. It translates to CASSELAGSTDTQYF. The chain is built from TRBV6-1 and TRBJ2-3; 8 bases are shared with TRBD2. Germline V gives CDR1 MNHNS, CDR2 SASEGT. V shed 2 bases and J 0 bases; nucleotides not matched to a gene: 1. The CDR3 spans 15 residues.

This clone showed up just once. The V gene is TRBV6-1, the J gene TRBJ2-7; D unresolved. V lost 7 bases to trimming and J lost 0 bases, with 13 bases between them. The CDR3 is 14 amino acids. CDR1 is MNHNS, CDR2 SASEGT, per germline. The DNA of the CDR3 is TGTGCCAGCAAAGAGGAACAGATCTCCTACGAGCAGTACTTC. Encoded protein: CASKEEQISYEQYF.

V and J are TRBV7-2 and TRBJ1-3, with D tentatively TRBD1 (6 bases). Germline CDR1 reads SGHTA; CDR2 reads FQGNSA. The ends were cut back, 6 bases at V and 0 bases at J, with 9 bases in the middle. The CDR3 length is 14 residues. The CDR3 DNA sequence: TGTGCCAGCAGGCAGGGGAGCTCTGGAAACACCATATATTTT. It is translated as CASRQGSSGNTIYF. Variable domain in full (rest from reference TRBV7-2 and TRBJ1-3): GAGVSQSPSNKVTEKGKDVELRCDPISGHTALYWYRQSLGQGLEFLIYFQGNSAPDKSGLPSDRFSAERTGGSVSTLTIQRTQQEDSAVYLCASRQGSSGNTIYFGEGSWLTVV.

This chain uses TRBV5-7 with TRBJ1-4; D is ambiguous. TRBV5-7 is treated as an ORF (open reading frame) with a function not yet certain. Trimming removed 4 bases from V and 3 bases from J, with 16 bases in between. The CDR3 covers 16 residues. The CDR3 bases are TGTGCCAGCAGCCCAGACACAGTTCTACCTAATGAAAAACTGTTTTTT. Its translation: CASSPDTVLPNEKLFF.

The gene calls are TRBV4-2 and TRBJ2-1; TRBD2 matches at 12 bases. The CDR3 spans 15 residues. Trimming at V came to 4 bases and at J to 9 bases, leaving 7 bases not matched to a gene. CDR1 and CDR2 (germline): LGHNA, YNFKEQ. Here the CDR3 DNA reads TGTGCCAGCAGCCCACCCGGACTAGCGGGATTTGAGCAGTTCTTC. Translated, it gives CASSPPGLAGFEQFF.

The rearrangement uses TRBV28 and TRBJ2-5; TRBD2 is a possible D gene (5 bases). The CDR3 loop spans 17 amino acids. Trimming left V 5 bases short and J 0 bases short, with 19 bases between. The germline CDR1 and CDR2 sequences are MDHEN and SYDVKM. CDR3 amino acids: CASSPSPLLVYQETQYF. CDR3 DNA: TGTGCCAGCAGTCCGTCCCCCTTACTAGTGTACCAAGAGACCCAGTACTTC.

This clone was seen once. CDR3 in amino acids: CASTQGSLTLGETQYF. CDR3 nucleotides: TGTGCCAGCACCCAGGGGAGCCTAACGTTGGGAGAGACCCAGTACTTC. This rearrangement joins TRBV5-8 to TRBJ2-5; TRBD1 is a possible D gene (6 bases). The CDR3 has 16 residues. Germline CDR1 reads SGHTS; CDR2 reads YDEGEE. V lost 6 bases to trimming and J lost 4 bases, with 22 bases between them. Full variable domain (missing parts from reference TRBV5-8 and TRBJ2-5): EAGVTQSPTHLIKTRGQQATLRCSPISGHTSVYWYQQALGLGLQFLLWYDEGEERNRGNFPPRFSGRQFPNYSSELNVNALELEDSALYLCASTQGSLTLGETQYFGPGTRLLVL.

The chain recombines TRBV11-2 with TRBJ2-7, with D maybe TRBD2 (5 bases). CDR1 SGHAT and CDR2 FQNNGV come from the germline V gene. The CDR3 is 14 amino acids. Trimming shortened V by 1 base and J by 2 bases, and 9 bases separated the two germline ends. The CDR3 loop reads CASSLGGSPYEQYF. The CDR3 nucleotides are TGTGCCAGCAGCTTAGGAGGGAGTCCCTACGAGCAGTACTTC.

This chain uses TRBV6-5 with TRBJ1-3; 7 nucleotides line up with TRBD1. The CDR3 spans 16 residues. The V and J ends lost 4 bases and 0 bases, in that order; junction bases with no gene match: 6. CDR1 and CDR2 (germline): MNHEY, SVGAGI. CDR3 loop: CASSSTGASSGNTIYF. The DNA for the CDR3 is TGTGCCAGCAGTTCCACAGGGGCTAGCTCTGGAAACACCATATATTTT.

The gene calls are TRBV27 and TRBJ1-1, with D perhaps TRBD1 (5 bases). V lost 4 bases to trimming and J lost 1 base, with 7 bases between them. This CDR3 has 13 amino acids. CDR1 and CDR2 from the germline V gene are MNHEY and SMNVEV (reference sequence). This CDR3 reads CASSYGGNTEAFF. The CDR3 nucleotides are TGTGCCAGCAGTTACGGGGGGAACACTGAAGCTTTCTTT.

V usage is TRBV9 and J usage is TRBJ2-7; 9 bases align to TRBD1. Germline-derived CDR1 and CDR2 are SGDLS and YYNGEE. The CDR3 contains 15 residues. V shed 0 bases, J shed 0 bases, and the junction held 1 base outside the gene matches. For the CDR3, the DNA is TGTGCCAGCAGCGTAGCGGACAGGGGCTCCTACGAGCAGTACTTC. Its protein product is CASSVADRGSYEQYF. Based on the CDR3 plus reference TRBV9 and TRBJ2-7, the full variable domain is DSGVTQTPKHLITATGQRVTLRCSPRSGDLSVYWYQQSLDQGLQFLIQYYNGEERAKGNILERFSAQQFPDLHSELNLSSLELGDSALYFCASSVADRGSYEQYFGPGTRLTVT.

The chain employs TRBV6-6 and TRBJ1-5; the D is unclear. The CDR3 contains 15 residues. Between the trimmed V and J ends, which lost 5 bases and 4 bases, there was a span of 15 bases. Germline V lookup: CDR1 MNHNY, CDR2 SVGAGI (reference sequence). The DNA of the CDR3 is TGTGCCAGCAGTCGAACCGAGCGGGAAAATCAGCCCCAGCATTTT. It encodes CASSRTERENQPQHF.